This paragraph reports one T cell receptor (beta chain). Its target is not known. The data stem from a study of regulatory T cells. Study findings and constraints: In CD3G-deficient patients, conventional CD4+ T cells were enriched for hydrophobic CDR3 residues at positions 6 and 7.

The CDR3 covers 11 residues. With 3 bases removed from V and 8 bases from J, the gap between germline ends came to 6 bases. Germline V gene data show CDR1 as MNHNS and CDR2 as SASEGT. All CD3G-deficient patients showed autoimmunity, more severe in two. CD4+ T cells were divided by sorting: CD25-high CD127-low Tregs, CD25-low CD127-high conventional cells. The primer mix had 52 TRBV and 13 TRBJ primers. Clones were read by immunoSEQ multiplex PCR, and TCRdb kept only the in-frame ones, dropping some. The sample consists of about 32,000 clones, 89% of them appearing once. Sequencing used conventional CD4+ T cells sorted from blood. The V and J genes are TRBV6-1 and TRBJ2-3; D gene ambiguous. This clonotype was obtained from a young adult with CD3G deficiency. DNA of the CDR3: TGTGCCAGCAGTGATGCCGGTACGCAGTATTTT. This encodes CASSDAGTQYF.